This T cell receptor beta chain was documented in a study of T cell responses to AZD1222 COVID-19 vaccine. General study results and limits: Nearly half of spike-specific TCRs reportedly go after variant regions that carry no mutations. Spike-specific TCR repertoires showed rising breadth and depth after two AZD1222 doses. Clonal diversity may have been underestimated in mostly white British donors. Distributed over spike, vaccine-associated CD4 TCRs predominated at 160-218 and 743-854.

Only in-frame clones appear in the TCRdb table, and some are missing; sequencing was by immunoSEQ multiplex PCR. Of roughly 200,000 clones listed, around 88% are singletons. With respect to this clone: The antigen is not known.

V shed 8 bases and J 4 bases; nucleotides not matched to a gene: 8. CDR3 length: 15 amino acids. CDR1 LNHDA and CDR2 SQIVND come from the germline V gene (reference sequence). This sequence joins TRBV19 and TRBJ2-7; 13 bases align to TRBD2. Sample: peripheral blood, taken on day 0 of AZD1222 vaccination. The receptor was derived from an adult in good health. The DNA for the CDR3 is TGTGCCAGTTCCGGACTAGCGGGGGCGCAATACGAGCAGTACTTC. Translation: CASSGLAGAQYEQYF. Full variable domain (remainder filled in from reference TRBV19 and TRBJ2-7): DGGITQSPKYLFRKEGQNVTLSCEQNLNHDAMYWYRQDPGQGLRLIYYSQIVNDFQKGDIAEGYSVSREKKESFPLTVTSAQKNPTAFYLCASSGLAGAQYEQYFGPGTRLTVT.